This TCR beta chain was captured in a study of cytomegalovirus exposure and HLA in healthy donors. General observations from the study: Later on, an analysis showed TCR association rates differing by HLA locus, with DRB1 the most and HLA-C the fewest. Accurate prediction of HLA-A and HLA-B alleles (for most subjects) was reportedly achieved from TCR beta sequences.

The primer mix had 60 Vbeta and 13 Jbeta primers. Sequencing was performed with immunoSEQ multiplex PCR; in TCRdb, only in-frame clones are kept and a portion is missing. The table includes 110,000 to 150,000 clones, almost 85% detected once. Germline loops: CDR1 SGHNT, CDR2 YYREEE (reference sequence). The CDR3 is made up of 12 amino acids. V lost 2 bases to trimming and J lost 8 bases, with 10 bases between them. The table lists this clone with a few counts. Its antigen is undetermined. The TCR comes from a woman aged 60-75 years in good health and CMV-seropositive. This chain joins TRBV5-4 and TRBJ1-2, with D possibly matching TRBD1 (6 bases). Material: PBMCs. The CDR3 region has the DNA TGTGCCAGCAGCTTCCCCCAGGGGGGCTACACCTTC. Translation: CASSFPQGGYTF.